This T cell receptor (beta chain) is from a study of blood T cell repertoires in COVID-19. Per the authors' pipeline: Researchers report that nucleated cell counts were estimated from reference gene primer amplification. TCRdb's copy holds only in-frame clones and misses some; the assay was immunoSEQ multiplex PCR. V and J calls and clone size are those listed in that table; D and trimming were worked out from the DNA. This table has around 270,000 clones, approximately 85% appearing once. Enrolled through a virtual design, the participants were between roughly 18 and 90 years of age and came from about two dozen US areas. Each participant's cohort was designated according to participant-reported clinical history. Each recovered donor of Cohort 3 presented with two negative PCRs, clearance, or symptom resolution. CDR3 length: 15 amino acids. Per the germline V gene, CDR1 is KGHDR and CDR2 is SFDVKD. V lost 9 bases to trimming and J lost 0 bases; unmatched junction nucleotides: 2.

The sequence came from a woman in her thirties who had recovered from COVID-19. The genes are TRBV24-1 and TRBJ2-3, with TRBD2 matching over 13 bases. Input material: PBMCs or T cells enriched from blood (not recorded which). DNA of the CDR3: TGTGCCACCGGACTAGCGGGAGCGAGCACAGATACGCAGTATTTT. This translates into CATGLAGASTDTQYF.